This TCR beta chain appears in the sequencing data of a study of T cell clonality in common variable immunodeficiency. Per the germline V gene, CDR1 is GTSNPN and CDR2 is SVGIG (reference sequence). CDR3 length equals 16 residues. J was trimmed by 2 bases and V by 2 bases; bases with no gene match: 8. Concerning this clone: Its antigen is still unknown. Read data end 3 residues before the CDR3 end; the end is taken from the germline J gene.

Method: immunoSEQ multiplex PCR; TCRdb's copy keeps in-frame clones and lacks some. The sample has approximately 30,000 clones, none seen only once. Findings and limits, study-wide: Common variable immunodeficiency TCR beta sequences reportedly had fewer deletions and N-nucleotide insertions.

The source material was peripheral blood mononuclear cells. The chain is built from TRBV30 and TRBJ2-2; 7 bases fit TRBD1. The sequence derives from a human donor with common variable immunodeficiency. The CDR3 sequence: CAWSRTGTVNTGELFF. The CDR3 bases that were read are TGTGCCTGGAGTAGGACCGGGACAGTTAACACCGGGGAG.